The clone carrying this T cell receptor (beta chain) was seen many times. The missing CDR3 end, 3 residues past where the read stops, is filled in from the germline J gene. This record comes from a study of T cell clonality in common variable immunodeficiency. The CDR3 has 14 residues. Germline CDR1 DFQATT, CDR2 SNEGSKA (reference sequence). Losses at the gene ends were 1 base for V and 3 bases for J; bases not matched to a gene: 4. Sequencing input was equivalent genomic DNA from CVID and controls. The method was immunoSEQ multiplex PCR; TCRdb's version includes in-frame clones alone and lacks a portion of them. The table lists around 57,000 clones, with no singletons.

The clonotype was recovered from a person aged 18 to 75 in good health. The chain is built from TRBV20-1 and TRBJ2-5, with TRBD2 matching over 8 bases. The sequenced sample was peripheral blood mononuclear cells. This chain's CDR3 is CSARGGAGEETQYF. Partial CDR3 DNA: TGCAGTGCTAGAGGGGGAGCGGGAGAAGAGACC.